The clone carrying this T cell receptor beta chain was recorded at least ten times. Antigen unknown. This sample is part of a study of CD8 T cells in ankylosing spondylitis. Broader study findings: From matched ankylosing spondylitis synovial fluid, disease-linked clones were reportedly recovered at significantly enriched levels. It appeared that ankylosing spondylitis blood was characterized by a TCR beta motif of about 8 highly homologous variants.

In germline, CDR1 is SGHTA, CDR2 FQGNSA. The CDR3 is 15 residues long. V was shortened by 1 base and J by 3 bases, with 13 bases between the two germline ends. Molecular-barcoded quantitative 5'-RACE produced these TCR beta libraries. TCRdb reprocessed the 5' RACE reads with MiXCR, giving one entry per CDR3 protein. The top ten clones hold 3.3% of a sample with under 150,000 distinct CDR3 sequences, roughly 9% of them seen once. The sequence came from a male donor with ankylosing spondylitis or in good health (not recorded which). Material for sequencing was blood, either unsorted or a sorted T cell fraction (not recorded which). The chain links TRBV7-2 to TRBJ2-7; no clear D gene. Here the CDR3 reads CASSLDPNRYYEQYF. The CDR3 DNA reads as TGTGCCAGCAGCTTAGACCCCAACAGATACTACGAGCAGTACTTC.